These 19 T cell receptor beta chains came from one sample sequenced in a study of shared clonotypes between healthy human individuals. Sequencing used immunoSEQ multiplex PCR; TCRdb keeps in-frame clones, though not all of them. The sample contains more than 400,000 clones, around four fifths of which appear only once. The specimen was PBMCs. The receptors shown here come from a woman between 40 and 55 years old in good health. Some clones in this sample may be carry-over from other donors' samples.

This clone was seen only once. The chain joins TRBV11-3 to TRBJ2-5; a weak D match, TRBD1 (5 bases). V was shortened by 1 base and J by 2 bases, with 8 bases between the two germline ends. The CDR3 loop spans 14 amino acids. In germline, CDR1 is SGHNT, CDR2 YENEEA. CDR3 residues: CASSLGRDQETQYF. The CDR3 DNA reads TGTGCCAGCAGCTTAGGCAGGGATCAAGAGACCCAGTACTTC.

V is TRBV7-7 and J is TRBJ2-7; D is possibly TRBD1 or TRBD2 (6 bases each). Per the germline V gene, CDR1 is SSHAT and CDR2 is FNYEAQ (reference sequence). The V and J ends lost 3 bases and 3 bases respectively, with 30 bases between them. This CDR3 has 20 residues. The CDR3 loop is CASSFPSHIPGGDNLYEQYF. In nucleotides, the CDR3 is TGTGCCAGCAGCTTCCCCAGCCACATTCCGGGCGGGGACAACCTCTACGAGCAGTACTTC.

This sequence joins TRBV13 and TRBJ1-3; TRBD1 matches 9 bases. The CDR3 length is 15 residues. Trimming at V came to 0 bases and at J to 8 bases, leaving 5 bases not matched to a gene. Germline loops: CDR1 PRHDT, CDR2 FYEKMQ (reference sequence). In DNA, the CDR3 is TGTGCCAGCAGCTTAGGGACAGGGGGTGGCTACACCATATATTTT. Translation: CASSLGTGGGYTIYF. Drawing the rest from reference TRBV13 and TRBJ1-3, the complete variable domain is AAGVIQSPRHLIKEKRETATLKCYPIPRHDTVYWYQQGPGQDPQFLISFYEKMQSDKGSIPDRFSAQQFSDYHSELNMSSLELGDSALYFCASSLGTGGGYTIYFGEGSWLTVV.

About this clone: This sequence may be a read error, since a much larger clone differs from it by one base. The V gene is TRBV5-4, the J gene TRBJ2-3; D is undetermined. The CDR3 runs 11 residues. Trimming shortened V by 1 base and J by 3 bases, and 0 bases separated the two germline ends. Germline V gene sequence: CDR1 SGHNT, CDR2 YYREEE (reference sequence). The CDR3 DNA follows: TGTGCCAGCAGCTTGACAGATACGCAGTATTTT. Amino acid sequence: CASSLTDTQYF.

The chain joins TRBV28 to TRBJ2-7, with a weak D call TRBD1 (6 bases). This CDR3 comprises 14 residues. V was pared by 6 bases and J by 1 base, with 13 bases between. Germline V lookup: CDR1 MDHEN, CDR2 SYDVKM. DNA of the CDR3: TGTGCCAGCAGCAGACCCCAGGGGTCCTACGAGCAGTACTTC. As protein: CASSRPQGSYEQYF.

The chain couples TRBV2 to TRBJ2-7, with 7 bases matching TRBD1. Germline V gene sequence: CDR1 SNHLY, CDR2 FYNNEI. With 4 bases clipped from V and 4 bases from J, the junction kept 7 bases outside the gene matches. The CDR3 loop spans 14 amino acids. CDR3 protein: CASSVGRGSYEQYF. Written as DNA, the CDR3 is TGTGCCAGCAGTGTGGGCAGGGGGTCATACGAGCAGTACTTC.

The chain carries TRBV28 and TRBJ1-5; tentatively, D is TRBD1 (5 bases). The CDR3 runs to 17 residues. Trimming took 7 bases from V and 4 from J, leaving 23 bases between them. In germline, CDR1 is MDHEN, CDR2 SYDVKM. CDR3 sequence reads: CASTETIYAKGNQPQHF. The DNA of the CDR3 is TGTGCCAGCACCGAGACGATATATGCGAAGGGGAATCAGCCCCAGCATTTT.

The chain combines TRBV18 with TRBJ1-2; D remains unclear. CDR1 KGHSH and CDR2 LQKENI come from the germline V gene. The length of the CDR3 is 13 residues. V lost 2 bases and J 4 bases, leaving 8 bases between the germline ends. CDR3 bases: TGTGCCAGCTCACCAGGGGTTGGCTATGGCTACACCTTC. Amino acids: CASSPGVGYGYTF.

Comments on this clone: The CDR3 ends on some other residue instead of the conserved phenylalanine or tryptophan, so this is likely a read error. This sequence joins TRBV28 and TRBJ2-6; D not certain. The CDR3 consists of 13 residues. V lost 8 bases, J lost 2 bases, and 7 bases lay in between. The germline V gene encodes CDR1 MDHEN and CDR2 SYDVKM. The CDR3 DNA reads as TGTGCCAGCGAAGGAGCTGGGGCCAACGTCCTGACTTCC. Its translation is CASEGAGANVLTS.

The chain employs TRBV28 and TRBJ2-4, with D possibly being TRBD1 (6 bases). CDR3 size: 16 residues. Looked up from germline, CDR1 is MDHEN and CDR2 is SYDVKM. The V end was cut by 5 bases, the J end by 0 bases, with 14 bases between. The CDR3 DNA reads as TGTGCCAGCAGTCCGGGACATCTAATAGCCAAAAACATTCAGTACTTC. It codes for CASSPGHLIAKNIQYF.

The V call is TRBV7-9, the J call TRBJ1-1; the match to TRBD1 covers 7 bases. The ends lost 6 bases at V and 3 bases at J; junction bases unmatched: 7. This CDR3 is 14 amino acids long. From germline, CDR1 is SEHNR and CDR2 FQNEAQ (reference sequence). The chain's CDR3 is CASSRTTGDTEAFF. CDR3 DNA sequence: TGTGCCAGCAGTCGTACCACAGGGGACACTGAAGCTTTCTTT.

The V gene is TRBV19, the J gene TRBJ2-2; 13 bases agree with TRBD2. The CDR3 has 15 residues. Germline CDR1 and CDR2: LNHDA and SQIVND (reference sequence). V lost 9 bases to trimming and J lost 6 bases; unmatched junction nucleotides: 7. The chain's CDR3 is CASGELAGGPGELFF. CDR3 DNA sequence: TGTGCCAGCGGAGAACTAGCGGGAGGGCCCGGGGAGCTGTTTTTT.

This chain connects TRBV11-3 to TRBJ2-4, with TRBD1 matching 8 bases. Trimming cost V 5 bases and J 8 bases; bases outside gene matches: 5. Germline V CDR1 and CDR2: SGHNT, YENEEA. This CDR3 comprises 13 residues. The chain's CDR3 is CASSQDREDIQYF. CDR3 in DNA: TGTGCCAGCAGCCAGGACAGGGAGGACATTCAGTACTTC.

As DNA, the CDR3 is TGTGCCAGCAGCTTAGTTAGGCGGGGCTACCTTTACGAGCAGTACTTC. Translating gives CASSLVRRGYLYEQYF. The chain combines TRBV7-2 with TRBJ2-7; possibly TRBD2 for D (6 bases). This CDR3 has 16 residues. CDR1 SGHTA and CDR2 FQGNSA come from the germline V gene. The V end was cut by 1 base, the J end by 4 bases, with 17 bases between.

This clone was counted between two and nine times. This sample also contains other DNA sequences that code for the same CDR3. The rearrangement joins TRBV4-1 to TRBJ2-7, with 7 bases fitting TRBD2. CDR1 and CDR2 (germline): MGHRA, YSYEKL. The trim removed 0 bases at V and 6 bases at J, leaving 8 bases unmatched. This CDR3 region has 15 residues. The CDR3 protein is CASSQDPRGGPEQYF. CDR3 in DNA: TGCGCCAGCAGCCAAGATCCAAGGGGAGGGCCCGAGCAGTACTTC.

Worth noting for this clone: Other DNA sequences within the sample encode an identical CDR3. The rearrangement links TRBV7-8 to TRBJ2-5, with 8 bases that match TRBD2. Germline lookup yields CDR1 SGHVS and CDR2 FQNEAQ. The CDR3 contains 12 residues. V shed 5 bases and J 5 bases; nucleotides not matched to a gene: 1. The CDR3, as DNA: TGTGCCAGCAGCCGACTAGCGGAGACCCAGTACTTC. This sequence encodes CASSRLAETQYF.

The genes are TRBV7-8 and TRBJ2-6; 9 bases match TRBD1. The J segment lost 1 base and the V segment lost 4 bases, leaving 5 bases of the junction unmatched. Germline V CDR1 and CDR2: SGHVS, FQNEAQ. The CDR3 covers 17 residues. The CDR3 here is CASSSGQGKSGANVLTF. CDR3 bases: TGTGCCAGCAGCTCCGGACAGGGGAAGTCTGGGGCCAACGTCCTGACTTTC.

The rearrangement uses TRBV7-2 and TRBJ1-5; 8 positions agree with TRBD1. The length of the CDR3 is 15 residues. Germline V CDR1 and CDR2: SGHTA, FQGNSA. The J segment lost 6 bases and the V segment lost 2 bases, leaving 6 bases of the junction unmatched. CDR3 sequence reads: CASSLLDRGSQPQHF. The CDR3 DNA follows: TGTGCCAGCAGCTTACTAGACAGGGGTTCTCAGCCCCAGCATTTT.

The chain carries TRBV10-3 and TRBJ1-1; no reliable D call. The CDR3 loop spans 14 amino acids. Looked up from germline, CDR1 is ENHRY and CDR2 is SYGVKD. V was clipped by 3 bases and J by 0 bases, with 8 bases between them. The CDR3, as DNA: TGTGCCATCAGTGAACGGGCCATGAACACTGAAGCTTTCTTT. Protein: CAISERAMNTEAFF.